Listed here are 32 T cell receptor beta chains from one sample, sequenced in a study of blood T cell repertoires in COVID-19. Sequenced by immunoSEQ multiplex PCR; TCRdb stores in-frame clones only, minus some. The sample yields a few hundred thousand clones, roughly 90% seen once. The sample was PBMCs or T cells enriched from blood (not recorded which). The receptor source for this set is a young woman with acute COVID-19.

This clone was seen only a few times. This rearrangement joins TRBV4-1 to TRBJ1-2; TRBD1 matches 7 bases. CDR1 and CDR2 from the germline V gene are MGHRA and YSYEKL. J was trimmed by 5 bases and V by 1 base; bases with no gene match: 4. The CDR3 length is 14 residues. The CDR3: CASSQGAGGYGYTF. Here the CDR3 DNA reads TGCGCCAGCAGCCAAGGGGCAGGGGGATATGGCTACACCTTC.

The CDR3: CASSSGGGHSPLHF. CDR3 nucleotides: TGTGCCAGCAGTTCGGGAGGGGGCCACTCACCCCTCCACTTT. V usage is TRBV28 and J usage is TRBJ1-6; TRBD1 agrees at 7 bases. V lost 4 bases and J lost 10; bases outside the gene matches: 7. The CDR3 length is 14 residues. Germline CDR1 and CDR2: MDHEN and SYDVKM. The full variable domain, with the rest looked up from reference TRBV28 and TRBJ1-6, is DVKVTQSSRYLVKRTGEKVFLECVQDMDHENMFWYRQDPGLGLRLIYFSYDVKMKEKGDIPEGYSVSREKKERFSLILESASTNQTSMYLCASSSGGGHSPLHFGNGTRLTVT.

The chain uses TRBV7-8 and TRBJ2-5; TRBD2 agrees at 7 bases. The CDR3 length is 15 residues. The trim removed 2 bases at V and 5 bases at J, leaving 8 bases unmatched. Per germline, CDR1 SGHVS and CDR2 FQNEAQ. The DNA of the CDR3 is TGTGCCAGCAGCTTACGTGGCGGGAGCTTGGAGACCCAGTACTTC. The encoded protein is CASSLRGGSLETQYF.

In this sample, this clone turned up a few times. The chain has TRBV3-1 (or the pseudogene TRBV3-2) and TRBJ2-2, with 7 bases lining up with TRBD1. Germline CDR1 LGHDT, CDR2 YNNKEL (reference sequence). Trimming cost V 3 bases and J 5 bases; bases outside gene matches: 0. This CDR3 spans 13 amino acids. CDR3 nucleotide sequence: TGTGCCAGCAGCCAGACAGGGACCGGGGAGCTGTTTTTT. Translated: CASSQTGTGELFF.

About this clone: Other DNA sequences in the same sample also yield this CDR3. The chain joins TRBV6-5 to TRBJ2-7; 10 bases line up with TRBD1. Germline loops: CDR1 MNHEY, CDR2 SVGAGI. Trimming took 6 bases from V and 4 from J; bases not matched to a gene: 3. The CDR3 is made up of 13 amino acids. The CDR3 here is CASSRDRGYEQYF. The CDR3 DNA is TGTGCCAGCAGCCGGGACAGGGGTTACGAGCAGTACTTC.

Comment on this clone: The junction departs from the called germline gene at one end, perhaps through a read error. This sequence joins TRBV27 and TRBJ2-2; 8 bases are shared with TRBD1. Germline V CDR1 and CDR2: MNHEY, SMNVEV (reference sequence). The CDR3 loop spans 16 amino acids. CDR3 region: CASSLLGDRNSGELFF. CDR3 DNA sequence: TGTGCCAGCAGTTTATTAGGGGACAGGAACTCCGGGGAGCTGTTTTTT.

This chain uses TRBV4-2 with TRBJ1-2; 8 bases line up with TRBD1. J was trimmed by 2 bases and V by 5 bases; bases with no gene match: 4. CDR3 length: 14 amino acids. The germline gives CDR1 LGHNA, CDR2 YNFKEQ. The DNA of the CDR3 is TGTGCCAGCAGCTTACAGGGGGTCAACTATGGCTACACCTTC. Residues: CASSLQGVNYGYTF.

This chain links TRBV7-9 with TRBJ2-5; 9 nucleotides line up with TRBD1. The CDR3 sequence is 16 residues long. V shed 2 bases and J 0 bases; nucleotides not matched to a gene: 4. Germline V gene lookup returns CDR1 SEHNR and CDR2 FQNEAQ (reference sequence). The CDR3 nucleotides are TGTGCCAGCAGCTTACAGGGACAGGGATACCAAGAGACCCAGTACTTC. It yields the protein CASSLQGQGYQETQYF.

The chain combines TRBV18 with TRBJ1-1; D is perhaps TRBD1 (6 bases). Trimming stripped 0 bases from V and 1 base from J, with 6 bases between. Germline CDR1 KGHSH, CDR2 LQKENI. CDR3 length: 14 residues. The DNA of the CDR3 is TGTGCCAGCTCACCACCGACAGGGAACACTGAAGCTTTCTTT. Encoded protein: CASSPPTGNTEAFF. Full variable domain (missing parts from reference TRBV18 and TRBJ1-1): NAGVMQNPRHLVRRRGQEARLRCSPMKGHSHVYWYRQLPEEGLKFMVYLQKENIIDESGMPKERFSAEFPKEGPSILRIQQVVRGDSAAYFCASSPPTGNTEAFFGQGTRLTVV.

This clone was seen only once. The V call is TRBV18, the J call TRBJ2-1; weak D call: TRBD1 (5 bases). The CDR3 totals 14 residues. Between the trimmed V and J ends, which lost 0 bases and 10 bases, there was a span of 13 bases. Germline V gene sequence: CDR1 KGHSH, CDR2 LQKENI. For the CDR3, the DNA is TGTGCCAGCTCACCACCTGACAGATCATGGGAGCAGTTCTTC. This gives the protein CASSPPDRSWEQFF.

The chain is built from TRBV15 and TRBJ2-7; TRBD2 is a possible D gene (7 bases). This CDR3 region has 15 residues. Germline CDR1 reads LNHNV; CDR2 reads YYDKDF (reference sequence). V dropped 0 bases and J dropped 0 bases, with 9 bases sitting between them. CDR3 nucleotides: TGTGCCACCAGCAGAGATCGGGGGGCCTCCTACGAGCAGTACTTC. This translates into CATSRDRGASYEQYF. Looking up the rest from reference TRBV15 and TRBJ2-7 gives the full variable domain: DAMVIQNPRYQVTQFGKPVTLSCSQTLNHNVMYWYQQKSSQAPKLLFHYYDKDFNNEADTPDNFQSRRPNTSFCFLDIRSPGLGDTAMYLCATSRDRGASYEQYFGPGTRLTVT.

This chain links TRBV3-1 (or the pseudogene TRBV3-2) with TRBJ2-5; D unresolved. Germline lookup yields CDR1 LGHDT and CDR2 YNNKEL (reference sequence). Trimming pared 1 base from V and 3 bases from J, leaving 3 bases between. This CDR3 is built from 12 residues. In DNA form, the CDR3 reads TGTGCCAGCAGCCAAGTCAAAGAGACCCAGTACTTC. Translating it yields CASSQVKETQYF.

The rearrangement joins TRBV15 to TRBJ2-7; tentative D call: TRBD2 (5 bases). The CDR3 has 15 amino acids. Germline values: CDR1 LNHNV, CDR2 YYDKDF (reference sequence). V was pared by 3 bases and J by 0 bases, with 12 bases between. CDR3: CATSSRRFSSYEQYF. As DNA, the CDR3 is TGTGCCACCAGCAGTCGGAGGTTTTCCTCCTACGAGCAGTACTTC.

The J gene is TRBJ2-1, the V gene TRBV11-2, with 14 bases that match TRBD2. The CDR3 totals 18 residues. In germline, CDR1 is SGHAT, CDR2 FQNNGV. V lost 2 bases and J lost 7; bases outside the gene matches: 10. CDR3 region: CASSLKYTGTSGRNEQFF. DNA for the CDR3: TGTGCCAGCAGCTTAAAATACACCGGGACTAGCGGGAGAAATGAGCAGTTCTTC.

This chain joins TRBV18 and TRBJ1-5; tentative D call: TRBD1 (6 bases). Between the trimmed V and J ends, which lost 8 bases and 4 bases, there was a span of 12 bases. Germline loops: CDR1 KGHSH, CDR2 LQKENI. The CDR3 is made up of 13 amino acids. The CDR3 spells CASRGGENQPQHF. The CDR3 DNA is TGTGCCAGCCGAGGGGGGGAAAATCAGCCCCAGCATTTT.

A note on this clone: This could be a read error, since a much larger clone is one nucleotide away. The same CDR3 can be traced to other DNA sequences in this sample. V usage is TRBV28 and J usage is TRBJ2-1; 9 bases match TRBD2. Germline-derived CDR1 and CDR2 are MDHEN and SYDVKM. After removal of 3 bases from V and 5 bases from J, the junction contained 2 bases not matched to a gene. The CDR3 covers 14 residues. The CDR3 bases are TGTGCCAGCAGTTTCGCGGGAGGGGACAATGAGCAGTTCTTC. Its translation: CASSFAGGDNEQFF.

V and J are TRBV12-5 and TRBJ2-6; TRBD1 might be the D (6 bases). Germline CDR1 reads LGHNT; CDR2 reads FRNRAP. The CDR3 loop spans 19 amino acids. V lost 5 bases to trimming and J lost 0 bases, with 20 bases between them. CDR3 in DNA: TGTGCTAGTGGTCCCTCCCCAGGGGCGACTGCCTCTGGGGCCAACGTCCTGACTTTC. This codes for CASGPSPGATASGANVLTF.

This chain joins TRBV19 and TRBJ2-1, with 8 bases fitting TRBD2. Germline loops: CDR1 LNHDA, CDR2 SQIVND (reference sequence). The V segment lost 4 bases and the J segment 4 bases; nucleotides outside the gene matches: 15. CDR3 size: 18 residues. As DNA, the CDR3 is TGTGCCAGTAGTAGGGGCCGTTCCGGGACTAGAATTTACAATGAGCAGTTCTTC. Its protein product is CASSRGRSGTRIYNEQFF.

The chain combines TRBV19 with TRBJ2-1, with D maybe TRBD1 (5 bases). CDR1 is LNHDA and CDR2 is SQIVND in the germline V gene (reference sequence). The ends were cut back, 0 bases at V and 2 bases at J, with 11 bases in the middle. The CDR3 loop spans 16 amino acids. In nucleotides, the CDR3 is TGTGCCAGTAGTATAGATCTCCAGGGTCCCTACAATGAGCAGTTCTTC. This sequence encodes CASSIDLQGPYNEQFF.

This clone appeared a single time. The rearrangement uses TRBV19 and TRBJ2-1; TRBD2 matches 9 bases. Trimming cost V 5 bases and J 0 bases; bases outside gene matches: 5. Per germline, CDR1 LNHDA and CDR2 SQIVND (reference sequence). The CDR3 extends over 16 amino acids. CDR3 nucleotides: TGTGCCAGTAGTCCAAGAGCGGGAGGCTCCTACAATGAGCAGTTCTTC. It specifies CASSPRAGGSYNEQFF.

This chain connects TRBV30 to TRBJ1-6, with D possibly matching TRBD1 (6 bases). The CDR3 has 14 residues. CDR1 is GTSNPN, CDR2 SVGIG, per germline (reference sequence). V lost 2 bases and J 7 bases, leaving 12 bases between the germline ends. The CDR3 protein is CAWSRRQENSPLHF. CDR3 in DNA: TGTGCCTGGAGTAGGAGACAGGAAAATTCACCCCTCCACTTT.

This sequence joins TRBV30 and TRBJ2-3; possible D gene TRBD2, 6 bases. V lost 3 bases and J lost 6, with 13 bases in between. CDR1 is GTSNPN and CDR2 is SVGIG in the germline V gene (reference sequence). The length of the CDR3 is 13 residues. The CDR3 spells CAWRLASTDTQYF. In DNA, the CDR3 is TGTGCCTGGAGACTAGCTTCTACGGATACGCAGTATTTT.

The V gene is TRBV5-4, the J gene TRBJ1-2; D gene ambiguous. The V gene's germline CDR1 is SGHNT and CDR2 YYREEE (reference sequence). This CDR3 is built from 14 residues. Trimming removed 3 bases from V and 3 bases from J, with 12 bases in between. The CDR3 DNA reads TGTGCCAGCAGCTCAACTGTAGTTGACTATGGCTACACCTTC. Translated: CASSSTVVDYGYTF.

This clone appeared a single time. The V call is TRBV25-1, the J call TRBJ2-3, with a weak D call TRBD2 (5 bases). Trimming removed 7 bases at V and 7 bases at J, with 15 bases between. The germline gives CDR1 MGHDK, CDR2 SYGVNS. This CDR3 comprises 13 residues. The CDR3 DNA reads TGTGCCAGCATTCATGCGGGCGCAAATACGCAGTATTTT. It codes for CASIHAGANTQYF.

The table lists this clone with a count of one. This same CDR3 is encoded by further DNA sequences in the sample. The V and J genes are TRBV18 and TRBJ1-1, with D unclear. Looked up from germline, CDR1 is KGHSH and CDR2 is LQKENI. The V end was cut by 3 bases, the J end by 0 bases, with 5 bases between. The CDR3 contains 13 residues. As DNA, the CDR3 is TGTGCCAGCTCACCCTCCTTGAACACTGAAGCTTTCTTT. This codes for CASSPSLNTEAFF.

The chain employs TRBV5-1 and TRBJ2-1; 8 nucleotides line up with TRBD2. The germline V gene has CDR1 SGHRS and CDR2 YFSETQ. V shed 0 bases and J 3 bases; nucleotides not matched to a gene: 2. There are 15 residues in the CDR3. Here the CDR3 reads CASSLVAGSYNEQFF. The CDR3, as DNA: TGCGCCAGCAGCTTGGTAGCGGGGAGCTACAATGAGCAGTTCTTC. The whole variable domain, filled in from reference TRBV5-1 and TRBJ2-1, reads KAGVTQTPRYLIKTRGQQVTLSCSPISGHRSVSWYQQTPGQGLQFLFEYFSETQRNKGNFPGRFSGRQFSNSRSEMNVSTLELGDSALYLCASSLVAGSYNEQFFGPGTRLTVL.

The sample holds a few counts of this clone. The chain is built from TRBV5-1 and TRBJ1-1; 8 bases fit TRBD1. The CDR3 extends over 15 amino acids. The germline gives CDR1 SGHRS, CDR2 YFSETQ. Germline trimming cut 7 bases from V and 4 bases from J; bases unmatched to any gene: 12. This CDR3 reads CASRTGYMKVTEAFF. CDR3 DNA sequence: TGCGCCAGCCGGACAGGGTATATGAAGGTCACTGAAGCTTTCTTT.

The CDR3: CASSQRAGTGVNTEAFF. The CDR3 coding sequence is TGTGCCAGCAGCCAAAGGGCAGGGACAGGCGTAAACACTGAAGCTTTCTTT. V usage is TRBV3-1 (or the pseudogene TRBV3-2) and J usage is TRBJ1-1, with 8 bases matching TRBD1. The V segment lost 2 bases and the J segment 2 bases; nucleotides outside the gene matches: 10. The CDR3 has 17 amino acids. The germline V gene encodes CDR1 LGHDT and CDR2 YNNKEL (reference sequence).

In this sample, this clone turned up once. The chain carries TRBV27 and TRBJ2-1; 11 positions agree with TRBD2. V was pared by 3 bases and J by 7 bases, with 14 bases of the junction left unmatched. The CDR3 extends over 18 amino acids. Germline assignment: CDR1 MNHEY and CDR2 SMNVEV (reference sequence). DNA of the CDR3: TGTGCCAGCAGTTTGCGGCTAGCGGGAGGTACCGGGGGTAATGAGCAGTTCTTC. Residues: CASSLRLAGGTGGNEQFF.

The chain uses TRBV9 and TRBJ1-2, with D possibly matching TRBD1 (6 bases). The CDR3 loop spans 14 amino acids. Germline assignment: CDR1 SGDLS and CDR2 YYNGEE. V was trimmed by 4 bases and J by 2 bases, leaving 12 bases between them. DNA of the CDR3: TGTGCCAGCAGCCTCAACAGGGAGAACTATGGCTACACCTTC. Translating gives CASSLNRENYGYTF.

The chain employs TRBV3-1 (or the pseudogene TRBV3-2) and TRBJ2-5; D might be TRBD2 (6 bases). The CDR3 consists of 16 residues. Trimming stripped 0 bases from V and 5 bases from J, with 16 bases between. The germline CDR1 and CDR2 sequences are LGHDT and YNNKEL (reference sequence). DNA of the CDR3: TGTGCCAGCAGCCAAGATTTCCGAGGGAGCGGGGAGACCCAGTACTTC. Translated: CASSQDFRGSGETQYF.

This chain links TRBV10-2 with TRBJ2-1, with 7 bases that match TRBD2. Germline values: CDR1 WSHSY, CDR2 SAAADI. The CDR3 length is 12 residues. V trimming: 4 bases; J trimming: 10 bases; junction bases outside the gene matches: 4. The CDR3: CASSGLAAEQFF. The CDR3 DNA reads TGCGCCAGCAGTGGGCTAGCGGCGGAGCAGTTCTTC.